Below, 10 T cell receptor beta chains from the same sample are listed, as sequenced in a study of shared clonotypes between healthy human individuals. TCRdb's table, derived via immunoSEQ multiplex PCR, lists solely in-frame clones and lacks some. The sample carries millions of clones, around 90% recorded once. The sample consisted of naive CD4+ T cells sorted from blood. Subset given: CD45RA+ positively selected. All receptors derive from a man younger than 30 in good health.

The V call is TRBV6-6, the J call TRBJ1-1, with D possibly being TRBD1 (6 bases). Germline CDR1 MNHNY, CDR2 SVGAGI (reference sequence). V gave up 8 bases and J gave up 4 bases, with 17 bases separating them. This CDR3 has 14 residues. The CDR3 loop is CASAKRGGTTEAFF. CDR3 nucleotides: TGTGCCAGCGCAAAGAGAGGGGGAACCACTGAAGCTTTCTTT.

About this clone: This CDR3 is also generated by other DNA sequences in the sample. The DNA for the CDR3 is TGTGCCTGGGGACAGACCAGCACAGATACGCAGTATTTT. Translating it yields CAWGQTSTDTQYF. This rearrangement joins TRBV30 to TRBJ2-3, with a possible D match to TRBD1 (6 bases). The CDR3 is made up of 13 amino acids. Germline V gene data show CDR1 as GTSNPN and CDR2 as SVGIG (reference sequence). The V end lost 5 bases, the J end lost 0 bases, and 9 bases lay between the germline ends.

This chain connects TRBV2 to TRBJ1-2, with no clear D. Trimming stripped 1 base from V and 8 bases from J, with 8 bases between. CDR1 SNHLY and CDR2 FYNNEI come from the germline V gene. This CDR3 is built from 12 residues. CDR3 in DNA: TGTGCCAGCAGTGAAGGGGTTTTAGGCTACACCTTC. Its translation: CASSEGVLGYTF.

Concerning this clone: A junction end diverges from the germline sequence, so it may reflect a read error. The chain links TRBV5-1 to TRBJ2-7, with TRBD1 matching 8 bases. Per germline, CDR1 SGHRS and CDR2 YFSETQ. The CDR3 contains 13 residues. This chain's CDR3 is CASSFPGQGISHF. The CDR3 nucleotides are TGCGCCAGCAGCTTCCCCGGACAGGGCATCAGTCACTTC.

CDR3 sequence reads: CASSPGTAGSSPLHF. The CDR3 DNA sequence: TGTGCCAGCAGTCCGGGGACAGCCGGGTCTTCACCCCTCCACTTT. The V and J genes are TRBV6-1 and TRBJ1-6; 7 bases fit TRBD1. The CDR3 runs to 15 residues. Trimming took 5 bases from V and 9 from J; bases not matched to a gene: 10. CDR1 and CDR2 from the germline V gene are MNHNS and SASEGT.

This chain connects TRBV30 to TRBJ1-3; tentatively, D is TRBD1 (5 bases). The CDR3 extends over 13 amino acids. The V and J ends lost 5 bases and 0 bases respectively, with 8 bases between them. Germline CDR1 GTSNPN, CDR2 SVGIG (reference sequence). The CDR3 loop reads CAWDSLSGNTIYF. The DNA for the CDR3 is TGTGCCTGGGACAGTCTCTCTGGAAACACCATATATTTT.

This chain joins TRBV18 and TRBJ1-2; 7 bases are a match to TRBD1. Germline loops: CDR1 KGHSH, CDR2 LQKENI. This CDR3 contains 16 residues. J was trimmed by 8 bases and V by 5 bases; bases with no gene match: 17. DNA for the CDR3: TGTGCCAGCTCATCCACCCGGGACAGCACTTCGGGGGGCTACACCTTC. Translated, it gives CASSSTRDSTSGGYTF.

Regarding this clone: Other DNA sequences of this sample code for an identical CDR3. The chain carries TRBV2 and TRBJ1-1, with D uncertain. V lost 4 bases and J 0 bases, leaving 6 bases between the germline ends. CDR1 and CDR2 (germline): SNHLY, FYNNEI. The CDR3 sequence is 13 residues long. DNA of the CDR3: TGTGCCAGCAGTGGACGATTGAACACTGAAGCTTTCTTT. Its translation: CASSGRLNTEAFF.

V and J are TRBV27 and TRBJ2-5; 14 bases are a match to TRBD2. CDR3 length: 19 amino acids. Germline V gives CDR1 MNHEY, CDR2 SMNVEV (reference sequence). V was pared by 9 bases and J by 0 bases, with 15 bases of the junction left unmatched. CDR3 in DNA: TGTGCCAGGCGTAAAAGCGGACTAGCGGGGGGAGTTAACCAAGAGACCCAGTACTTC. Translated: CARRKSGLAGGVNQETQYF.

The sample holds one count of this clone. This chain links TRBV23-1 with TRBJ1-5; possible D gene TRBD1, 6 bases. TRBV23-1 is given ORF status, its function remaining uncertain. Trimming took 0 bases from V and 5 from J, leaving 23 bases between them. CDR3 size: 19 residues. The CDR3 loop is CASSQSWAGDPIRDQPQHF. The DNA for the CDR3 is TGCGCCAGCAGTCAATCGTGGGCAGGGGACCCTATTAGGGATCAGCCCCAGCATTTT.